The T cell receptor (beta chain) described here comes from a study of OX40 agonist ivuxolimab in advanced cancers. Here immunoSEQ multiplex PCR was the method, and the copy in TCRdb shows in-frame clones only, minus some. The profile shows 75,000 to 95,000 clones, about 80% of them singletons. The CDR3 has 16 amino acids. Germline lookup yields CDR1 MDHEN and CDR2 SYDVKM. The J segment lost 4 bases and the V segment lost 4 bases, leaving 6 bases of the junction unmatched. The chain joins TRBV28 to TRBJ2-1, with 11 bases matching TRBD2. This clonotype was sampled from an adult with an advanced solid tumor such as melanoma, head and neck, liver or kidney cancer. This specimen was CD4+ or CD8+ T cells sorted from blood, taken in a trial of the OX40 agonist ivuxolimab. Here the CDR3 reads CASSSTTSGTYNEQFF. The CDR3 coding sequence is TGTGCCAGCAGTTCGACGACTAGCGGGACGTACAATGAGCAGTTCTTC.